The 32 T cell receptor beta chains in this list originate from one sample, sequenced in a study of radiotherapy plus CTLA-4 blockade in lung cancer. Clones were read by immunoSEQ multiplex PCR, and TCRdb kept only the in-frame ones, dropping some. In the table there are tens of thousands of clones, less than 80% of which are singletons. Sample: peripheral blood, taken from a patient treated with radiotherapy plus ipilimumab. Every receptor here comes from a human donor with non-small cell lung cancer who had a complete response to radiotherapy plus ipilimumab.

V is TRBV4-3 and J is TRBJ2-2; no reliable D call. Germline lookup yields CDR1 LGHNA and CDR2 YSLEER. The ends were cut back, 0 bases at V and 2 bases at J, with 10 bases in the middle. The CDR3 consists of 16 residues. CDR3 residues: CASSQDLMVNTGELFF. CDR3 in DNA: TGCGCCAGCAGCCAAGATCTAATGGTTAACACCGGGGAGCTGTTTTTT.

This chain links TRBV5-1 with TRBJ1-2; D remains ambiguous. CDR1 is SGHRS, CDR2 YFSETQ, per germline. The CDR3 consists of 14 residues. Trimming removed 8 bases at V and 1 base at J, with 15 bases between. The CDR3 bases are TGCGCCAGTACTTTGGGCAGGATTAACTATGGCTACACCTTC. It translates to CASTLGRINYGYTF.

The CDR3 coding sequence is TGTGCCAGCTCACCTGGACAGAACTACGAGCAGTACTTC. It translates to CASSPGQNYEQYF. The chain carries TRBV18 and TRBJ2-7; D is possibly TRBD1 (6 bases). This CDR3 has 13 residues. Trimming cost V 3 bases and J 3 bases, with 9 bases left between them. Germline-derived CDR1 and CDR2 are KGHSH and LQKENI.

The chain recombines TRBV12-5 with TRBJ1-5, with D unresolved. The CDR3 runs 15 residues. From germline, CDR1 is LGHNT and CDR2 FRNRAP. The V end lost 6 bases, the J end lost 2 bases, and 14 bases lay between the germline ends. CDR3 region: CASGPVWEGNQPQHF. The CDR3 nucleotides read TGTGCTAGTGGCCCCGTCTGGGAGGGCAATCAGCCCCAGCATTTT. Looking up the rest from reference TRBV12-5 and TRBJ1-5 gives the full variable domain: DARVTQTPRHKVTEMGQEVTMRCQPILGHNTVFWYRQTMMQGLELLAYFRNRAPLDDSGMPKDRFSAEMPDATLATLKIQPSEPRDSAVYFCASGPVWEGNQPQHFGDGTRLSIL.

This clone was seen a single time. The V gene is TRBV6-5, the J gene TRBJ2-1, with 7 nucleotides matching TRBD2. Germline V CDR1 and CDR2: MNHEY, SVGAGI. V was pared by 0 bases and J by 7 bases, with 9 bases of the junction left unmatched. This CDR3 is built from 16 residues. The CDR3 protein is CASSYSGGSLMNEQFF. CDR3 nucleotides: TGTGCCAGCAGTTACTCCGGGGGGAGTCTTATGAATGAGCAGTTCTTC.

The V gene is TRBV7-2, the J gene TRBJ1-4, with a tentative D call TRBD1 (5 bases). Per germline, CDR1 SGHTA and CDR2 FQGNSA. V was cut by 5 bases and J by 5 bases, with 12 bases left in between. This CDR3 has 14 amino acids. The CDR3 here is CASSQGRVNEKLFF. CDR3 sequence (DNA): TGTGCCAGCAGCCAGGGCAGGGTCAATGAAAAACTGTTTTTT. The entire variable domain, with the rest obtained from reference TRBV7-2 and TRBJ1-4, is as follows: GAGVSQSPSNKVTEKGKDVELRCDPISGHTALYWYRQSLGQGLEFLIYFQGNSAPDKSGLPSDRFSAERTGGSVSTLTIQRTQQEDSAVYLCASSQGRVNEKLFFGSGTQLSVL.

This chain links TRBV5-1 with TRBJ1-2, with a weak D call TRBD1 (6 bases). Trimming left V 5 bases short and J 1 base short, with 18 bases between. Germline-derived CDR1 and CDR2 are SGHRS and YFSETQ. The CDR3 is made up of 16 amino acids. The CDR3 region has the DNA TGCGCCAGCAGTAATCGGGGGGGGCAGAGTAACTATGGCTACACCTTC. Its translation is CASSNRGGQSNYGYTF.

The chain employs TRBV27 and TRBJ2-2; D gene unclear. CDR3 length: 14 residues. V was trimmed by 6 bases and J by 0 bases, leaving 8 bases between them. Germline values: CDR1 MNHEY, CDR2 SMNVEV (reference sequence). CDR3 bases: TGTGCCAGCAGCCACTTCGCGAACACCGGGGAGCTGTTTTTT. Translating it yields CASSHFANTGELFF.

This sequence joins TRBV6-5 and TRBJ1-2; D not certain. The germline V gene encodes CDR1 MNHEY and CDR2 SVGAGI. The CDR3 loop spans 12 amino acids. Trimming removed 6 bases from V and 5 bases from J, with 10 bases in between. The CDR3 bases are TGTGCCAGCAGCGAGGGTACATATGGCTACACCTTC. It translates to CASSEGTYGYTF.

The chain uses TRBV5-1 and TRBJ2-3; D is ambiguous. The CDR3 is made up of 14 amino acids. V lost 4 bases and J 3 bases, leaving 12 bases between the germline ends. The germline V gene has CDR1 SGHRS and CDR2 YFSETQ. The CDR3 reads CASSRGAETDTQYF. CDR3 DNA sequence: TGCGCCAGCAGCCGAGGCGCAGAAACAGATACGCAGTATTTT.

This chain uses TRBV6-1 with TRBJ1-2; D not resolved. Germline V CDR1 and CDR2: MNHNS, SASEGT. The CDR3 is 14 amino acids. V was trimmed by 2 bases and J by 7 bases, leaving 14 bases between them. The CDR3 region has the DNA TGTGCCAGCAGTGAATTGGGCGGACTGGCTGGCTACACCTTC. This sequence encodes CASSELGGLAGYTF.

This rearrangement joins TRBV19 to TRBJ1-3, with 12 bases that match TRBD1. The germline V gene encodes CDR1 LNHDA and CDR2 SQIVND (reference sequence). V lost 5 bases and J lost 3; bases outside the gene matches: 8. CDR3 length equals 17 residues. CDR3: CASSAPGQGAGGNTIYF. CDR3 coding DNA: TGTGCCAGTAGTGCGCCGGGACAGGGGGCAGGTGGAAACACCATATATTTT.

CDR3 loop: CASSVGGALGAGTDTQYF. The CDR3 region has the DNA TGTGCCAGCAGCGTAGGAGGTGCCCTTGGCGCGGGAACAGATACGCAGTATTTT. The J gene is TRBJ2-3, the V gene TRBV9; D might be TRBD2 (6 bases). From germline, CDR1 is SGDLS and CDR2 YYNGEE. Trimming took 0 bases from V and 3 from J, leaving 20 bases between them. The CDR3 has 18 residues.

This clone was seen a single time. This chain links TRBV11-3 with TRBJ2-7; D is possibly TRBD1 (5 bases). With 0 bases removed from V and 6 bases from J, the gap between germline ends came to 12 bases. CDR1 is SGHNT, CDR2 YENEEA, per germline. The CDR3 has 14 residues. CDR3 DNA sequence: TGTGCCAGCAGCTTAGAAGGGGCCGTCGCCGAGCAGTACGTC. Translated, it gives CASSLEGAVAEQYV.

The chain has TRBV18 and TRBJ1-1; tentative D call: TRBD1 (5 bases). CDR1 and CDR2 from the germline V gene are KGHSH and LQKENI. The ends were cut back, 3 bases at V and 3 bases at J, with 14 bases in the middle. This CDR3 has 15 residues. The CDR3: CASSPQGPGDTEAFF. Written as DNA, the CDR3 is TGTGCCAGCTCACCCCAGGGACCGGGGGACACTGAAGCTTTCTTT.

The gene calls are TRBV7-2 and TRBJ1-2; D remains unclear. The germline V and J ends were trimmed by 0 bases and 1 base, with 3 bases remaining between them. Looked up from germline, CDR1 is SGHTA and CDR2 is FQGNSA. This CDR3 contains 13 residues. The CDR3 sequence: CASSLASNYGYTF. The CDR3 DNA sequence: TGTGCCAGCAGCTTAGCCAGTAACTATGGCTACACCTTC.

The V call is TRBV30, the J call TRBJ1-1; the D gene is possibly TRBD1 (5 bases). Trimming took off 2 bases at V and 6 bases at J, with 16 bases between the two ends. The CDR3 extends over 14 amino acids. Per germline, CDR1 GTSNPN and CDR2 SVGIG (reference sequence). Here the CDR3 DNA reads TGTGCCTGGAGTCCTGACCCCCCGGGGGCTGAAGCTTTCTTT. It specifies CAWSPDPPGAEAFF.

This clone was seen more than once but under ten times. This chain uses TRBV30 with TRBJ2-7, with D possibly being TRBD1 (5 bases). CDR1 and CDR2 from the germline V gene are GTSNPN and SVGIG (reference sequence). The CDR3 runs to 14 residues. The V and J ends lost 1 base and 2 bases respectively, with 12 bases between them. The CDR3 loop reads CAWSGGGRAYEQYF. The CDR3 DNA sequence: TGTGCCTGGAGTGGGGGTGGCAGGGCCTACGAGCAGTACTTC.

V is TRBV11-2 and J is TRBJ2-1; D might be TRBD2 (5 bases). The germline V gene has CDR1 SGHAT and CDR2 FQNNGV. This CDR3 contains 13 residues. Trimming took 1 base from V and 9 from J, leaving 10 bases between them. CDR3 residues: CASSLVGRIEQFF. The CDR3, as DNA: TGTGCCAGCAGCTTAGTAGGGAGAATTGAGCAGTTCTTC.

In its sample, this clone was seen a few times. The V and J genes are TRBV7-2 and TRBJ1-3, with 9 bases lining up with TRBD1. Germline loops: CDR1 SGHTA, CDR2 FQGNSA. V was clipped by 3 bases and J by 4 bases; unmatched bases: 4. The CDR3 contains 15 residues. CDR3 coding DNA: TGTGCCAGCAGCTTTACAGGGGGCGCGGGAAACACCATATATTTT. Translating it yields CASSFTGGAGNTIYF.

This chain links TRBV7-9 with TRBJ1-5; D is ambiguous. This CDR3 contains 12 residues. Germline loops: CDR1 SEHNR, CDR2 FQNEAQ (reference sequence). Trimming cost V 3 bases and J 2 bases, with 2 bases left between them. CDR3 protein: CASSFGNQPQHF. In DNA form, the CDR3 reads TGTGCCAGCAGCTTCGGCAATCAGCCCCAGCATTTT.

The V and J genes are TRBV7-9 and TRBJ1-6, with no clear D. Trimming pared 5 bases from V and 6 bases from J, leaving 11 bases between. This CDR3 is built from 14 residues. From germline, CDR1 is SEHNR and CDR2 FQNEAQ (reference sequence). CDR3 amino acids: CASSPGGSNSPLHF. The CDR3 DNA follows: TGTGCCAGCAGCCCGGGAGGGAGTAATTCACCCCTCCACTTT.

The chain joins TRBV14 to TRBJ1-5; 7 bases align to TRBD1. Germline-derived CDR1 and CDR2 are SGHDN and FVKESK. V lost 4 bases and J lost 9; bases outside the gene matches: 6. This CDR3 region has 13 residues. DNA of the CDR3: TGTGCCAGCAGCCGAACGTACAGGGGGCCCCAGCATTTT. It is translated as CASSRTYRGPQHF.

The chain's CDR3 is CASSFTATLGNQPQHF. DNA for the CDR3: TGTGCCAGCAGTTTTACAGCCACTTTGGGCAATCAGCCCCAGCATTTT. The chain links TRBV28 to TRBJ1-5; D is unclear. Trimming removed 3 bases from V and 2 bases from J, with 14 bases in between. Germline CDR1 is MDHEN and CDR2 is SYDVKM. The length of the CDR3 is 16 residues.

The chain joins TRBV7-2 to TRBJ1-2; TRBD1 matches 7 bases. V was clipped by 4 bases and J by 8 bases; unmatched bases: 13. From germline, CDR1 is SGHTA and CDR2 FQGNSA. CDR3 length equals 15 residues. This CDR3 is CASSSTLQGYRGYTF. CDR3 nucleotide sequence: TGTGCCAGCAGCTCAACTTTACAGGGGTATAGGGGCTACACCTTC.

The genes are TRBV6-5 and TRBJ1-3; no clear D. Trimming shortened V by 6 bases and J by 0 bases, and 9 bases separated the two germline ends. Looked up from germline, CDR1 is MNHEY and CDR2 is SVGAGI. This CDR3 has 14 residues. CDR3 residues: CASRRYSSGNTIYF. CDR3 DNA: TGTGCCAGCAGACGCTACAGCTCTGGAAACACCATATATTTT.

This chain uses TRBV6-5 with TRBJ1-3; a possible D gene is TRBD1 (5 bases). Trimming took off 4 bases at V and 0 bases at J, with 13 bases between the two ends. Germline V lookup: CDR1 MNHEY, CDR2 SVGAGI. The CDR3 loop spans 16 amino acids. The CDR3 protein is CASSSDRDFSGNTIYF. In nucleotides, the CDR3 is TGTGCCAGCAGTTCCGACCGGGACTTCTCTGGAAACACCATATATTTT.

The chain recombines TRBV7-9 with TRBJ1-1; 12 nucleotides agree with TRBD1. Unmatched junction bases numbered 12, after V lost 4 bases and J lost 3 bases. CDR1 SEHNR and CDR2 FQNEAQ come from the germline V gene (reference sequence). There are 18 residues in the CDR3. The CDR3 DNA sequence: TGTGCCAGCAGCTCCCCCCCTGGGACAGGGGGCTGGGACACTGAAGCTTTCTTT. As protein: CASSSPPGTGGWDTEAFF.

V usage is TRBV9 and J usage is TRBJ1-2, with D unclear. The germline gives CDR1 SGDLS, CDR2 YYNGEE. The V end was cut by 4 bases, the J end by 5 bases, with 21 bases between. This CDR3 region has 16 residues. Here the CDR3 DNA reads TGTGCCAGCAGCCCGCCGCCCGAGAAGGGCGGGTATGGCTACACCTTC. Amino acids: CASSPPPEKGGYGYTF.

The V gene is TRBV5-1, the J gene TRBJ1-2; 10 bases are a match to TRBD1. Trimming removed 3 bases from V and 2 bases from J; junction bases left unmatched: 10. Germline CDR1 reads SGHRS; CDR2 reads YFSETQ. This CDR3 spans 17 amino acids. CDR3: CASSSTGTGVRNYGYTF. In nucleotides, the CDR3 is TGCGCCAGCAGCTCAACCGGGACAGGGGTGAGAAACTATGGCTACACCTTC.

The chain uses TRBV30 and TRBJ2-7; D possibly corresponds to TRBD2 (5 bases). The V gene lost 2 bases and the J gene lost 8 bases, with 19 bases spanning the gap. CDR3 size: 14 residues. Germline assignment: CDR1 GTSNPN and CDR2 SVGIG (reference sequence). CDR3 nucleotide sequence: TGTGCCTGGAGTTTGCCGGGGTCCCGGGGAAAGCAGTACTTC. Encoded protein: CAWSLPGSRGKQYF.

The chain combines TRBV27 with TRBJ1-5, with 9 bases lining up with TRBD1. The ends lost 6 bases at V and 4 bases at J; junction bases unmatched: 7. The CDR3 totals 15 residues. CDR1 and CDR2 from the germline V gene are MNHEY and SMNVEV (reference sequence). The CDR3 sequence: CASSQGQGYNQPQHF. The CDR3 coding sequence is TGTGCCAGCAGCCAGGGACAGGGTTATAATCAGCCCCAGCATTTT.